These 20 T cell receptor beta chains share one sample of origin, sequenced in a study of blood T cell repertoires in COVID-19. The repertoire was sequenced with immunoSEQ multiplex PCR; TCRdb's copy has only in-frame clones and lacks some. The sample includes tens of thousands of clones, roughly nine tenths seen only once; the top ten take roughly 9.8%. The sequencing input was peripheral blood. Receptor source: an elderly woman with acute or convalescent COVID-19.

V gene TRBV4-1 combines with J gene TRBJ2-1, with TRBD2 identical over 10 bases. With V trimmed by 1 base and J by 4 bases, 10 bases remained unmatched. There are 18 residues in the CDR3. Germline V gene data show CDR1 as MGHRA and CDR2 as YSYEKL. The CDR3 sequence is CASSQGPFSGRTYNEQFF. The CDR3 bases are TGCGCCAGCAGCCAAGGGCCCTTTAGCGGGAGGACGTACAATGAGCAGTTCTTC.

The chain recombines TRBV19 with TRBJ1-1; the match to TRBD1 covers 9 bases. CDR3 length: 15 amino acids. Germline-derived CDR1 and CDR2 are LNHDA and SQIVND (reference sequence). Unmatched junction bases numbered 8, after V lost 5 bases and J lost 4 bases. CDR3: CASSFTGTGSTEAFF. The CDR3 DNA follows: TGTGCCAGTAGTTTTACCGGGACAGGGAGCACTGAAGCTTTCTTT.

This chain links TRBV4-3 with TRBJ2-7; weak D call: TRBD1 (9 bases). V lost 3 bases to trimming and J lost 2 bases, with 29 bases between them. CDR3 size: 20 residues. From germline, CDR1 is LGHNA and CDR2 YSLEER. The CDR3 reads CASSQEWGTGLIAGTYEQYF. The CDR3 nucleotides are TGCGCCAGCAGCCAGGAATGGGGGACAGGGTTAATAGCGGGAACCTACGAGCAGTACTTC.

The V and J genes are TRBV19 and TRBJ1-4, with a tentative D call TRBD1 (5 bases). V was clipped by 8 bases and J by 3 bases, with 7 bases between them. CDR1 LNHDA and CDR2 SQIVND come from the germline V gene (reference sequence). The CDR3 runs to 12 residues. CDR3 protein: CASGAPNEKLFF. The CDR3 DNA reads as TGTGCCAGTGGGGCCCCTAATGAAAAACTGTTTTTT.

The gene calls are TRBV15 and TRBJ2-1; D possibly corresponds to TRBD2 (6 bases). Germline assignment: CDR1 LNHNV and CDR2 YYDKDF (reference sequence). V was clipped by 0 bases and J by 9 bases, with 12 bases between them. CDR3 length: 14 amino acids. Written as DNA, the CDR3 is TGTGCCACCAGCAGAGAGTTAGCGGACCGTGAGCAGTTCTTC. Protein sequence: CATSRELADREQFF.

The rearrangement uses TRBV6-5 and TRBJ2-3; 7 bases fit TRBD1. The CDR3 length is 15 residues. V gave up 6 bases and J gave up 1 base; unmatched junction bases: 7. The germline V gene has CDR1 MNHEY and CDR2 SVGAGI. DNA for the CDR3: TGTGCCAGCAGCTCGGGACAGACGGGCACAGATACGCAGTATTTT. Translating gives CASSSGQTGTDTQYF.

In its sample, this clone was seen once. This chain links TRBV7-9 with TRBJ1-4, with D possibly being TRBD1 (5 bases). Germline values: CDR1 SEHNR, CDR2 FQNEAQ (reference sequence). V lost 3 bases and J lost 4, with 9 bases in between. The CDR3 covers 14 residues. The CDR3 nucleotides read TGTGCCAGCAGCTTGTCGACAGATAATGAAAAACTGTTTTTT. It yields the protein CASSLSTDNEKLFF.

The chain is built from TRBV18 and TRBJ1-3, with a weak D call TRBD1 (6 bases). Deletions cut 5 bases from V and 0 bases from J, with 14 bases between. Germline values: CDR1 KGHSH, CDR2 LQKENI. The CDR3 sequence is 16 residues long. CDR3 DNA: TGTGCCAGCTCAGGGACACCCACACCCTCTGGAAACACCATATATTTT. Protein product: CASSGTPTPSGNTIYF.

V is TRBV6-5 and J is TRBJ1-2, with 9 nucleotides matching TRBD1. The length of the CDR3 is 14 residues. The V and J ends lost 6 bases and 4 bases, in that order; junction bases with no gene match: 6. The germline CDR1 and CDR2 sequences are MNHEY and SVGAGI. The CDR3 here is CASSSGTGLYGYTF. The CDR3 nucleotides read TGTGCCAGCAGCTCAGGGACAGGGCTCTATGGCTACACCTTC.

This chain uses TRBV23-1 with TRBJ2-7; the D gene is possibly TRBD2 (6 bases). TRBV23-1 is annotated as an ORF whose role is uncertain. Trimming pared 7 bases from V and 2 bases from J, leaving 24 bases between. CDR3 length: 17 amino acids. The CDR3 sequence: CASTEGRQTSVAYEQYF. DNA of the CDR3: TGCGCCAGCACAGAGGGACGGCAGACTAGTGTTGCCTACGAGCAGTACTTC.

The chain uses TRBV7-9 and TRBJ1-1; TRBD1 is a possible D gene (6 bases). The germline gives CDR1 SEHNR, CDR2 FQNEAQ (reference sequence). Trimming left V 11 bases short and J 5 bases short, with 15 bases between. This CDR3 comprises 12 residues. DNA for the CDR3: TGTGCCGCAGACACCCAGGGGACTGAAGCTTTCTTT. It translates to CAADTQGTEAFF.

Only one count was recorded for this clone. The rearrangement uses TRBV18 and TRBJ1-1, with TRBD1 identical over 7 bases. Germline V CDR1 and CDR2: KGHSH, LQKENI. The CDR3 is 15 amino acids. The J segment lost 1 base and the V segment lost 2 bases, leaving 4 bases of the junction unmatched. Here the CDR3 DNA reads TGTGCCAGCTCACCAAGGGACAGAGAGAACACTGAAGCTTTCTTT. It is translated as CASSPRDRENTEAFF.

The chain recombines TRBV7-2 with TRBJ2-1; TRBD2 matches at 8 bases. CDR1 and CDR2 (germline): SGHTA, FQGNSA. The length of the CDR3 is 16 residues. The junction had 6 bases not matched to a gene; V was cut back by 5 bases and J by 0 bases. For the CDR3, the DNA is TGTGCCAGCAGCAAGACTAGCGCAATCTCCTACAATGAGCAGTTCTTC. Protein product: CASSKTSAISYNEQFF.

This chain connects TRBV24-1 to TRBJ2-6, with 9 bases matching TRBD1. The CDR3 is 18 residues long. J lost 0 bases, V lost 3 bases, and 5 bases had no gene match. CDR1 is KGHDR and CDR2 is SFDVKD in the germline V gene. CDR3 bases: TGTGCCACCAGTGATGCGACGACAGGGGGCTCTGGGGCCAACGTCCTGACTTTC. As protein: CATSDATTGGSGANVLTF.

The rearrangement uses TRBV14 and TRBJ1-6; 7 nucleotides agree with TRBD1. CDR3 length: 15 residues. V lost 8 bases and J lost 2; bases outside the gene matches: 6. The V gene's germline CDR1 is SGHDN and CDR2 FVKESK. This chain's CDR3 is CASRMTGTYNSPLHF. The CDR3 DNA is TGTGCCAGCCGTATGACAGGGACCTATAATTCACCCCTCCACTTT.

V usage is TRBV27 and J usage is TRBJ1-2, with TRBD1 matching 8 bases. The V and J ends lost 7 bases and 8 bases, in that order; junction bases with no gene match: 9. Germline V gene lookup returns CDR1 MNHEY and CDR2 SMNVEV (reference sequence). The CDR3 runs to 13 residues. The CDR3 here is CASKLTGGQGYTF. The CDR3 nucleotides are TGTGCCAGCAAACTTACAGGGGGTCAGGGCTACACCTTC.

This rearrangement joins TRBV5-1 to TRBJ2-2; possible D gene TRBD2, 6 bases. V was shortened by 4 bases and J by 2 bases, with 12 bases between the two germline ends. The CDR3 spans 15 residues. From germline, CDR1 is SGHRS and CDR2 YFSETQ. DNA for the CDR3: TGCGCCAGCAGCCCCAGCGGGTCAAACACCGGGGAGCTGTTTTTT. It is translated as CASSPSGSNTGELFF.

The V gene is TRBV19, the J gene TRBJ2-4, with D perhaps matching TRBD2 (6 bases). The CDR3 has 17 amino acids. Trimming took 0 bases from V and 0 from J, leaving 12 bases between them. Germline V gene sequence: CDR1 LNHDA, CDR2 SQIVND (reference sequence). CDR3 in DNA: TGTGCCAGTAGTATAGATACTAGCAGGTTAGCCAAAAACATTCAGTACTTC. Translation gives CASSIDTSRLAKNIQYF.

This chain connects TRBV9 to TRBJ1-2; a possible D gene is TRBD1 (5 bases). This CDR3 comprises 13 residues. The ends were cut back, 5 bases at V and 5 bases at J, with 13 bases in the middle. Per germline, CDR1 SGDLS and CDR2 YYNGEE. The CDR3 coding sequence is TGTGCCAGCAGTGATAATGCAGGGTATGGCTACACCTTC. This codes for CASSDNAGYGYTF. Full variable domain (missing parts from reference TRBV9 and TRBJ1-2): DSGVTQTPKHLITATGQRVTLRCSPRSGDLSVYWYQQSLDQGLQFLIQYYNGEERAKGNILERFSAQQFPDLHSELNLSSLELGDSALYFCASSDNAGYGYTFGSGTRLTVV.

The chain carries TRBV4-3 and TRBJ2-3; the D gene is possibly TRBD1 (6 bases). Germline V lookup: CDR1 LGHNA, CDR2 YSLEER. Trimming stripped 2 bases from V and 1 base from J, with 16 bases between. CDR3 length equals 17 residues. DNA of the CDR3: TGCGCCAGCAGCCAAAATAGTCGGACAGTACGCACAGATACGCAGTATTTT. Amino acid sequence: CASSQNSRTVRTDTQYF.